This T cell receptor beta chain was sequenced during a study of T cells expressing NK-cell markers. About the study: The authors derived TCR beta repertoires from sorted CD3+CD56+NKG2C+, CD3+CD56+NKG2C- and CD3+CD56-NKG2C+ T cells. HCMV seropositivity characterized most of the eight sequenced donors, and seronegativity one. General study findings and limits: There were a few donors in whom these clonotypes also led the CD3+CD56-NKG2C+ fraction.

With the 5' RACE reads reprocessed, TCRdb shows one record per CDR3 protein and no DNA. The ten top clones account for approximately 3.6%, within a sample of a few hundred thousand distinct CDR3 sequences. On this clonotype itself: What it binds is not known.

Germline V gene sequence: CDR1 ENHRY, CDR2 SYGVKD. The CDR3 totals 14 residues. This sequence was found in a young man in good health. V usage is TRBV10-3 and J usage is TRBJ2-1; the D call from TCRdb, TRBD2, cannot be confirmed without DNA. Sequencing was done on a sample of blood T cells: a sorted CD56 or NKG2C T cell subset, CD4+ or CD8+ T cells, or bulk PBMC T cells (not recorded which). The CDR3 protein is CAIRDSGRPNEQFF.